The TCR beta chain described here comes from a study of vaccination and CD4 T cells after COVID-19. Study summary: The cells in question were stimulated using overlapping spike peptides derived from SARS-CoV-2, HCoV-NL63, HCoV-OC43 and HCoV-229E.

This clonotype has more than one count but fewer than ten. Its antigen remains unidentified. Notes on the study in general: There was no significant change from about 22 to 38 median reactive clonotypes.

As for treatment: roughly 11-day PBMC culture with coronavirus spike peptide pools or control peptides (ViraFEST assay). Prior to the COVID-19 pandemic (2011-2018), the unexposed donor's CD4+ T cells were collected. The Oncomine TCR Beta short-read assay was applied to DNA of cultured CD4+ T cells. Extraction of genomic DNA was performed on cultured CD4+ T cells. One entry per CDR3 protein, called by TCRdb with MiXCR from the PCR reads. The sample lists about 9,100 distinct CDR3 sequences, about 32% seen once, with 22% in the top ten. This TCR was sampled from a human donor in good health. The sequencing input was CD4+ T cells from blood, cultured in vitro.

In nucleotides, the CDR3 is TGTGCCAGTAGTTTAGGGGACGATCAGCCCCAGCATTTT. Translated, it gives CASSLGDDQPQHF. V is TRBV19 and J is TRBJ1-5, with D maybe TRBD1 (5 bases). The CDR3 runs 13 residues. From germline, CDR1 is LNHDA and CDR2 SQIVND (reference sequence). The ends were cut back, 5 bases at V and 5 bases at J, with 10 bases in the middle.